The rows below give T cell receptor beta chains drawn from one sample of a study of cytomegalovirus exposure and HLA in healthy donors. Produced via immunoSEQ multiplex PCR; TCRdb's table is partial and in-frame only. The sample shows some 190,000 clones, around 83% of them seen only once. Specimen: PBMCs. These receptors were taken from a woman aged 35 to 49 in good health and CMV-seronegative. Each CDR3 is given with its conserved first and last residue. Fields, in order: clone size, D gene, J gene, V gene, CDR3 protein, CDR3 DNA. A D gene is named only where the DNA matches it firmly. Clone size appears in some rows only: once, few, many, or a class for an expanded clone.

>-|-|TRBJ1-2|TRBV19
CASSMNTGNGYTF
TGTGCCAGTAGTATGAATACAGGGAATGGCTACACCTTC
>once|TRBD2|TRBJ2-6|TRBV5-4
CASSLVPSGNSGANVLTF
TGTGCCAGCAGCTTGGTCCCTAGCGGCAACTCTGGGGCCAACGTCCTGACTTTC
>-|TRBD1|TRBJ1-6|TRBV2
CASRTVTPGQGGSPLHF
TGTGCCAGCAGAACCGTAACCCCGGGACAGGGGGGTTCACCCCTCCACTTT
>once|-|TRBJ1-2|TRBV5-1
CASNPGLPSHGYTF
TGCGCCAGCAACCCCGGGCTCCCTAGCCATGGCTACACCTTC
>-|-|TRBJ1-1|TRBV14
CASSQDWGSNAEAFF
TGTGCCAGCAGCCAAGACTGGGGCAGTAACGCTGAAGCTTTCTTT
>-|TRBD1|TRBJ1-2|TRBV28
CASSYAGGEGYTF
TGTGCCAGCAGTTACGCAGGGGGCGAAGGCTACACCTTC
>-|TRBD2|TRBJ2-1|TRBV5-4
CATKREGAYNEQFF
TGTGCCACCAAGCGGGAGGGGGCCTACAATGAGCAGTTCTTC
>few|-|TRBJ2-7|TRBV19
CASSTSSRDEQYF
TGTGCCAGTAGTACCTCGAGCAGGGACGAGCAGTACTTC
>-|-|TRBJ2-1|TRBV5-5
CASSLSPSGNHNEQFF
TGTGCCAGCAGCTTGTCTCCTTCCGGGAACCACAATGAGCAGTTCTTC
>-|-|TRBJ2-7|TRBV7-2
CASSLVDGDEQYF
TGTGCCAGCAGTCTAGTGGACGGGGACGAGCAGTACTTC
>-|-|TRBJ1-2|TRBV2
CASTGPLYGYTF
TGTGCCAGCACAGGGCCACTCTATGGCTACACCTTC
>-|-|TRBJ1-2|TRBV5-6
CASRVRDRRENGYTF
TGTGCCAGCAGGGTGAGGGACCGCCGGGAGAATGGCTACACCTTC
>-|-|TRBJ1-1|TRBV6-5
CASTDLPRDTEAFF
TGTGCCAGCACCGACCTTCCGAGGGACACTGAAGCTTTCTTT
>-|-|TRBJ1-5|TRBV6-1
CASSVDQPQHF
TGTGCCAGCAGTGTCGATCAGCCCCAGCATTTT
>-|-|TRBJ1-5|TRBV18
CASSPSLVGGISNQPQHF
TGTGCCAGCTCACCTTCCCTCGTGGGGGGGATTAGCAATCAGCCCCAGCATTTT
>-|-|TRBJ1-4|TRBV29-1
CSVEQGSEKLFF
TGCAGCGTTGAACAGGGGAGTGAAAAACTGTTTTTT
>-|-|TRBJ1-1|TRBV27
CASSRNLNTEAFF
TGTGCCAGCAGTAGAAACTTGAACACTGAAGCTTTCTTT
>-|TRBD1|TRBJ1-4|TRBV19
CASSTPTGGREKLFF
TGTGCCAGTAGTACCCCGACAGGGGGGCGGGAAAAACTGTTTTTT